The 24 T cell receptor beta chains reported below all come from one sample, sequenced in a study of T cells in Graves' hyperthyroidism and ophthalmopathy. TCR beta CDR3 regions were amplified from RNA transcripts. With the HTBI primer set, the TCR CDR3 went through a first round of RT-PCR. MiXCR was run by TCRdb on the multiplex PCR reads, yielding one entry per CDR3 protein. The sample has 500,000 to 650,000 distinct CDR3 sequences; less than 15% are singletons. Sequenced: blood. Receptors were obtained from a woman aged 40 to 50 with Graves' hyperthyroidism.

This clonotype was recorded at least ten times. Its ends do not fully match the called genes, so a read error is possible. This chain uses TRBV7-9 with TRBJ2-3, with TRBD1 matching 7 bases. The germline gives CDR1 SEHNR, CDR2 FQNEAQ (reference sequence). CDR3 length: 16 residues. The CDR3 bases are TGCGCCAGCAGCTCCACAGGGGATCAGAGGGGAGATACGCAGTATTTT. This gives the protein CASSSTGDQRGDTQYF.

Only a few counts were recorded for this clonotype. J is TRBJ1-4 and V is TRBV7-9; 7 nucleotides line up with TRBD1. This CDR3 region has 16 residues. Germline CDR1 reads SEHNR; CDR2 reads FQNEAQ (reference sequence). V dropped 5 bases and J dropped 4; count of bases not matched to a gene: 10. CDR3 in DNA: TGTGCCAGCAGCGGAACAGGGGCGCGCGGTAATGAAAAACTGTTTTTT. Translated: CASSGTGARGNEKLFF.

V usage is TRBV6-2 or TRBV6-3 and J usage is TRBJ2-1; D gene uncertain. V was clipped by 0 bases and J by 9 bases, with 3 bases between them. CDR1 is MNHEY, CDR2 SVGEGT, per germline. The length of the CDR3 is 11 residues. For the CDR3, the DNA is TGTGCCAGCAGTTACTCGAGTGAGCAGTTCTTC. Translation gives CASSYSSEQFF.

This clonotype was observed a few times. The V and J genes are TRBV6-1 and TRBJ1-1; D is ambiguous. Trimming left V 6 bases short and J 4 bases short, with 9 bases between. The CDR3 length is 12 residues. CDR1 and CDR2 (germline): MNHNS, SASEGT. The CDR3 nucleotides read TGTGCCAGCAGCCGACACTCCACTGAAGCTTTCTTT. Translation gives CASSRHSTEAFF.

The CDR3 DNA reads as TGTGCCAGCAGCTTAGAGGGGGGAGGAGCTTTCTTT. Encoded protein: CASSLEGGGAFF. The chain is built from TRBV7-9 and TRBJ1-1; tentative D call: TRBD1 (6 bases). Trimming shortened V by 1 base and J by 10 bases, and 10 bases separated the two germline ends. Germline values: CDR1 SEHNR, CDR2 FQNEAQ (reference sequence). The CDR3 is 12 residues long. Using reference TRBV7-9 and TRBJ1-1 for the parts outside the CDR3, the full variable domain is DTGVSQNPRHKITKRGQNVTFRCDPISEHNRLYWYRQTLGQGPEFLTYFQNEAQLEKSRLLSDRFSAERPKGSFSTLEIQRTEQGDSAMYLCASSLEGGGAFFGQGTRLTVV.

Many counts were recorded for this clonotype. CDR3 DNA sequence: TGCGCCAGCAGCTTGGAGGGACTAGCGGGCGGTGATACGCAGTATTTT. This gives the protein CASSLEGLAGGDTQYF. This sequence joins TRBV5-1 and TRBJ2-3, with 12 bases fitting TRBD2. V lost 0 bases and J lost 6; bases outside the gene matches: 5. In germline, CDR1 is SGHRS, CDR2 YFSETQ. This CDR3 has 16 amino acids.

This clonotype was observed many times. An end of the junction differs from the germline gene, which may be a read error. V usage is TRBV7-7 and J usage is TRBJ2-1; D is perhaps TRBD2 (5 bases). Germline V gene sequence: CDR1 SSHAT, CDR2 FNYEAQ (reference sequence). CDR3 size: 15 residues. Here the CDR3 DNA reads TGTGCTAGCAGCTTAAGTCCCGGGAACGTAAATGAGCAGTTCTTC. It encodes CASSLSPGNVNEQFF. Based on the CDR3 plus reference TRBV7-7 and TRBJ2-1, the full variable domain is GAGVSQSPRYKVTKRGQDVTLRCDPISSHATLYWYQQALGQGPEFLTYFNYEAQPDKSGLPSDRFSAERPEGSISTLTIQRTEQRDSAMYRCASSLSPGNVNEQFFGPGTRLTVL.

The table lists this clonotype with many counts. This chain connects TRBV24-1 to TRBJ2-1; D remains unclear. Germline CDR1 and CDR2: KGHDR and SFDVKD. Trimming left V 2 bases short and J 1 base short, with 11 bases between. The CDR3 is 16 amino acids. The CDR3 nucleotides are TGTGCCACCAGTGATTGGGGTACTGGATCCTACAATGAGCAGTTCTTC. Protein product: CATSDWGTGSYNEQFF.

This clonotype appeared many times. The chain combines TRBV6-4 with TRBJ2-2; no firm D call. V was pared by 0 bases and J by 4 bases, with 6 bases between. CDR1 and CDR2 from the germline V gene are MRHNA and SNTAGT. This CDR3 has 14 amino acids. The CDR3 region has the DNA TGTGCCAGCAGTGACTCAGGGCCCACCGGGGAGCTGTTTTTT. Amino acids: CASSDSGPTGELFF.

Points on this clonotype: A junction boundary mismatches the germline segment, possibly from a read error. This sequence joins TRBV5-8 and TRBJ1-5; no reliable D call. Per the germline V gene, CDR1 is SGHTS and CDR2 is YDEGEE. The CDR3 runs 14 residues. CDR3 DNA sequence: TGTGCCAGCAAAAGGGTGATGGGCAATCAGCTCCAGCATTTT. Translated, it gives CASKRVMGNQLQHF. The full variable domain, with the rest looked up from reference TRBV5-8 and TRBJ1-5, is EAGVTQSPTHLIKTRGQQATLRCSPISGHTSVYWYQQALGLGLQFLLWYDEGEERNRGNFPPRFSGRQFPNYSSELNVNALELEDSALYLCASKRVMGNQLQHFGDGTRLSIL.

CDR3 residues: CSARSDPGGYEQYF. The CDR3 DNA reads TGCAGTGCTAGATCCGACCCGGGGGGCTACGAGCAGTACTTC. The chain recombines TRBV20-1 with TRBJ2-7, with 7 bases identical to TRBD2. V dropped 2 bases and J dropped 3; count of bases not matched to a gene: 7. CDR1 is DFQATT, CDR2 SNEGSKA, per germline (reference sequence). This CDR3 has 14 residues.

This clonotype appeared many times. V usage is TRBV11-3 and J usage is TRBJ2-7; TRBD2 might be the D (5 bases). The CDR3 has 14 amino acids. V dropped 3 bases and J dropped 6 bases, with 15 bases sitting between them. Germline-derived CDR1 and CDR2 are SGHNT and YENEEA. The CDR3 bases are TGTGCCAGCAGCTTCGAGGGCCGTCCCTCCGAGCAGTACTTC. It yields the protein CASSFEGRPSEQYF.

This clonotype was seen a single time. The chain couples TRBV19 to TRBJ2-7; D call uncertain. The CDR3 length is 16 residues. Trimming stripped 2 bases from V and 2 bases from J, with 16 bases between. CDR1 is LNHDA, CDR2 SQIVND, per germline (reference sequence). As DNA, the CDR3 is TGTGCCAGTAGTATAAGAGTTGGGTATGAAGCCTACGAGCAGTACTTC. Amino acid sequence: CASSIRVGYEAYEQYF.

This clonotype was seen ten or more times. V usage is TRBV18 and J usage is TRBJ2-4; 7 bases map to TRBD1. Germline CDR1 reads KGHSH; CDR2 reads LQKENI. V was pared by 3 bases and J by 0 bases, with 5 bases of the junction left unmatched. The CDR3 is 16 amino acids. The CDR3 sequence is CASSPTGPGAKNIQYF. CDR3 nucleotides: TGTGCCAGCTCACCGACAGGGCCGGGAGCCAAAAACATTCAGTACTTC.

This clonotype was counted between two and nine times. The CDR3 reads CASSGLYQETQYF. The CDR3 DNA reads TGTGCCAGCAGCGGCTTGTACCAAGAGACCCAGTACTTC. The chain couples TRBV7-9 to TRBJ2-5; D gene ambiguous. Germline-derived CDR1 and CDR2 are SEHNR and FQNEAQ (reference sequence). The germline V and J ends were trimmed by 5 bases and 0 bases, with 7 bases remaining between them. The CDR3 covers 13 residues.

This clonotype was observed at least ten times. This chain joins TRBV7-8 and TRBJ2-3, with TRBD2 matching over 10 bases. Germline values: CDR1 SGHVS, CDR2 FQNEAQ. This CDR3 has 16 amino acids. Trimming took 3 bases from V and 2 from J; bases not matched to a gene: 5. In nucleotides, the CDR3 is TGTGCCAGCAGCTTCTCCGGACTAGCGGACACAGATACGCAGTATTTT. The encoded protein is CASSFSGLADTDTQYF.

This clonotype was seen ten or more times. The V gene is TRBV12-3 or TRBV12-4, the J gene TRBJ2-7, with 7 positions matching TRBD1. CDR3 length equals 13 residues. V lost 5 bases and J lost 3; bases outside the gene matches: 4. For the CDR3, the DNA is TGTGCCAGCAGTCCGGGACAGTACTACGAGCAGTACTTC. Protein sequence: CASSPGQYYEQYF.

This chain uses TRBV20-1 with TRBJ1-3; 7 positions match TRBD1. J gave up 0 bases and V 5 bases, and 7 bases lay outside the gene matches. The CDR3 has 15 amino acids. The germline CDR1 and CDR2 sequences are DFQATT and SNEGSKA (reference sequence). The CDR3 sequence: CSAPRRDSSGNTIYF. Here the CDR3 DNA reads TGCAGTGCTCCACGCCGGGACAGCTCTGGAAACACCATATATTTT.

The table lists this clonotype with many counts. The chain employs TRBV27 and TRBJ1-4, with no clear D. Germline V gene data show CDR1 as MNHEY and CDR2 as SMNVEV (reference sequence). The CDR3 is made up of 15 amino acids. V lost 10 bases to trimming and J lost 0 bases, with 15 bases between them. CDR3 region: CATHPGGATNEKLFF. CDR3 bases: TGTGCCACCCACCCCGGTGGAGCAACTAATGAAAAACTGTTTTTT.

This clonotype was observed many times. The chain employs TRBV12-3 or TRBV12-4 and TRBJ2-1; TRBD2 matches at 9 bases. The CDR3 runs to 14 residues. The trim removed 3 bases at V and 6 bases at J, leaving 3 bases unmatched. CDR3 sequence (DNA): TGTGCCAGCAGTTTCGCGGGAGGGATCAATGAGCAGTTCTTC. Its translation: CASSFAGGINEQFF.

This clonotype was seen once. The chain couples TRBV6-1 to TRBJ1-5; the D is unclear. Germline CDR1 reads MNHNS; CDR2 reads SASEGT. There are 11 residues in the CDR3. Trimming took 6 bases from V and 6 from J, leaving 6 bases between them. The CDR3 DNA is TGTGCCAGCAGGGATGGTCAGCCCCAGCATTTT. Protein: CASRDGQPQHF.

This clonotype was picked up a small number of times. The chain has TRBV7-9 and TRBJ2-7; either TRBD1 or TRBD2 may fit D (5 bases each). This CDR3 region has 16 residues. The V and J ends lost 4 bases and 3 bases respectively, with 19 bases between them. The germline V gene has CDR1 SEHNR and CDR2 FQNEAQ (reference sequence). CDR3 nucleotides: TGTGCCAGCAGCTCCTCCGGGACGGACCCATACTACGAGCAGTACTTC. Protein sequence: CASSSSGTDPYYEQYF.

At least ten counts were recorded for this clonotype. This chain joins TRBV20-1 and TRBJ2-5, with D tentatively TRBD1 (5 bases). The CDR3 runs 13 residues. Germline V gene sequence: CDR1 DFQATT, CDR2 SNEGSKA (reference sequence). V was cut by 6 bases and J by 2 bases, with 13 bases left in between. Here the CDR3 DNA reads TGCAGTGCCCATCGGACAACACAAGAGACCCAGTACTTC. Translation: CSAHRTTQETQYF.

About this clonotype itself: This clone may be a read error of a much larger clone one base away. As DNA, the CDR3 is TGTGCCAGCAGCCCGACAGGGGATAATGAGCAGTCCTTC. Its protein product is CASSPTGDNEQSF. The chain has TRBV11-2 and TRBJ2-1; 8 bases are a match to TRBD1. Per germline, CDR1 SGHAT and CDR2 FQNNGV. CDR3 length: 13 amino acids.